The 9 T cell receptor beta chains reported below all come from one sample, sequenced in a study of response to subunit inactivated influenza vaccine. TCRdb re-called the RT-PCR reads through MiXCR, storing one row per CDR3 protein. The sample contains roughly 630,000 distinct CDR3 sequences, about 14% of which appear only once. This material consisted of PBMCs from blood, taken about 14 days before vaccination. The receptors were gathered from a man aged 45-65 years who received an inactivated influenza vaccine.

This clonotype was counted between two and nine times. The rearrangement uses TRBV20-1 and TRBJ2-2, with 7 bases that match TRBD1. Germline V gives CDR1 DFQATT, CDR2 SNEGSKA (reference sequence). Trimming at V came to 1 base and at J to 4 bases, leaving 6 bases not matched to a gene. The CDR3 spans 15 residues. The CDR3 nucleotides read TGCAGTGCTAGAGGACAGGGAACTCTCACCGGGGAGCTGTTTTTT. It codes for CSARGQGTLTGELFF.

The chain employs TRBV12-3 or TRBV12-4 and TRBJ2-1, with TRBD1 matching 11 bases. Trimming removed 3 bases from V and 9 bases from J; junction bases left unmatched: 7. This CDR3 spans 15 amino acids. The CDR3 nucleotides read TGTGCCAGCAGTTTTCGGGGACAGGGGGTGAGTGAGCAGTTCTTC. Protein: CASSFRGQGVSEQFF.

This chain connects TRBV6-2 or TRBV6-3 to TRBJ2-1; D gene uncertain. V lost 2 bases, J lost 8 bases, and 10 bases lay in between. The CDR3 length is 13 residues. CDR1 and CDR2 from the germline V gene are MNHEY and SVGEGT. The CDR3 reads CASSYGWEDEQFF. In DNA form, the CDR3 reads TGTGCCAGCAGTTACGGTTGGGAAGATGAGCAGTTCTTC.

V usage is TRBV7-9 and J usage is TRBJ1-6, with no clear D. The CDR3 runs to 14 residues. CDR1 and CDR2 (germline): SEHNR, FQNEAQ (reference sequence). The V end was cut by 4 bases, the J end by 5 bases, with 9 bases between. The CDR3 nucleotides are TGTGCCAGCAGCTCCGATGCTCATAATTCACCCCTCCACTTT. Its protein product is CASSSDAHNSPLHF.

In its sample, this clonotype was seen a few times. V and J are TRBV20-1 and TRBJ2-1, with D possibly being TRBD1 (6 bases). The V and J ends lost 6 bases and 6 bases respectively, with 9 bases between them. CDR3 size: 11 residues. Germline-derived CDR1 and CDR2 are DFQATT and SNEGSKA (reference sequence). CDR3 DNA: TGCAGTGCCACAGGGAGCAATGAGCAGTTCTTC. It encodes CSATGSNEQFF.

V is TRBV20-1 and J is TRBJ2-3, with 15 positions matching TRBD2. The CDR3 sequence is 16 residues long. V gave up 4 bases and J gave up 4 bases; unmatched junction bases: 6. The germline CDR1 and CDR2 sequences are DFQATT and SNEGSKA (reference sequence). In DNA, the CDR3 is TGCAGTGCTATCCCGGGACTAGCGGGAGGACCAGATACGCAGTATTTT. Residues: CSAIPGLAGGPDTQYF.

There are a few counts of this clonotype. V and J are TRBV7-2 and TRBJ2-7; D is unclear. V lost 0 bases, J lost 1 base, and 16 bases lay in between. This CDR3 is built from 17 residues. Germline CDR1 and CDR2: SGHTA and FQGNSA. The DNA of the CDR3 is TGTGCCAGCAGCTTAGCTTCGACCGGGTCAGCTTCCTACGAGCAGTACTTC. Its protein is CASSLASTGSASYEQYF. Using reference TRBV7-2 and TRBJ2-7 for the parts outside the CDR3, the full variable domain is GAGVSQSPSNKVTEKGKDVELRCDPISGHTALYWYRQSLGQGLEFLIYFQGNSAPDKSGLPSDRFSAERTGGSVSTLTIQRTQQEDSAVYLCASSLASTGSASYEQYFGPGTRLTVT.

This clonotype was seen a handful of times. This chain links TRBV7-9 with TRBJ2-1; D is unresolved. This CDR3 is built from 12 residues. Germline V CDR1 and CDR2: SEHNR, FQNEAQ (reference sequence). V dropped 8 bases and J dropped 9 bases, with 14 bases sitting between them. CDR3 bases: TGTGCCAGCGGGCGGTCCGCCTTTGAGCAGTTCTTC. It specifies CASGRSAFEQFF.

This clonotype has just one count. The V and J genes are TRBV4-2 and TRBJ1-5, with D hard to call. V was clipped by 0 bases and J by 2 bases, with 11 bases between them. CDR3 length: 16 residues. The germline gives CDR1 LGHNA, CDR2 YNFKEQ. Here the CDR3 reads CASSQDLPSGNQPQHF. CDR3 bases: TGTGCCAGCAGCCAAGATTTACCATCTGGCAATCAGCCCCAGCATTTT.